The rows below give T cell receptor beta chains drawn from one sample of a study of pediatric ulcerative colitis. Assay: immunoSEQ multiplex PCR; the TCRdb copy retains only in-frame clones and omits some. Here the sample spans around 64,000 clones, roughly nine tenths being singletons. The specimen was blood. The receptors were gathered from a boy aged 10-17 years with severe ulcerative colitis. The CDR3 runs from the conserved cysteine through the conserved F or W. The order of the fields is J gene, CDR3 length, V gene, D gene, clone size, CDR3 protein, CDR3 DNA. D genes are given only for firm matches. A clone size is listed for some rows: how often the clone was seen (once, few, many), or a class if it is expanded.

TRBJ2-7 | 13 | TRBV27 | TRBD2 | - | CASRVSGIYEQYF | TGTGCCAGCAGGGTTAGCGGGATCTACGAGCAGTACTTC
TRBJ2-1 | 16 | TRBV7-3 | TRBD2 | - | CASSPNPAGVGNEQFF | TGTGCCAGCAGCCCTAATCCGGCGGGAGTAGGAAATGAGCAGTTCTTC
TRBJ2-3 | 16 | TRBV5-1 | TRBD2 | - | CASSLAAGLAADTQYF | TGCGCCAGCAGCTTGGCCGCGGGACTAGCGGCAGATACGCAGTATTTT
TRBJ2-5 | 15 | TRBV5-1 | TRBD2 | - | CASSPGLARQETQYF | TGCGCCAGCAGCCCAGGACTAGCTCGGCAAGAGACCCAGTACTTC
TRBJ2-1 | 13 | TRBV29-1 | TRBD2 | - | CSVRLAAYNEQFF | TGCAGCGTGCGCCTAGCGGCCTACAATGAGCAGTTCTTC
TRBJ2-6 | 17 | TRBV10-2 | - | - | CASRGNGSASGANVLTF | TGCGCCAGCAGGGGGAACGGGAGCGCCTCTGGGGCCAACGTCCTGACTTTC
TRBJ1-1 | 14 | TRBV19 | TRBD1 | once | CASRTDRDNTEAFF | TGTGCCAGTAGAACGGACAGGGATAACACTGAAGCTTTCTTT
TRBJ2-6 | 17 | TRBV14 | - | - | CASSHLREVTGANVLTF | TGTGCCAGCAGCCACCTCAGGGAAGTTACTGGGGCCAACGTCCTGACTTTC
TRBJ1-1 | 14 | TRBV5-1 | - | few | CASSLERGNTEAFF | TGCGCCAGCAGCTTGGAAAGGGGGAACACTGAAGCTTTCTTT
TRBJ2-1 | 12 | TRBV5-1 | - | - | CASSLVINEQFF | TGCGCCAGCAGCTTGGTAATCAATGAGCAGTTCTTC
TRBJ1-1 | 11 | TRBV29-1 | - | - | CSVVMVAEAFF | TGCAGCGTTGTAATGGTCGCTGAAGCTTTCTTT
TRBJ1-2 | 14 | TRBV7-9 | - | - | CASRHGEINYGYTF | TGTGCCAGCAGACATGGTGAGATTAACTATGGCTACACCTTC
TRBJ1-2 | 15 | TRBV6-6 | - | - | CASSYYPGAADGYTF | TGTGCCAGCAGTTACTACCCGGGGGCAGCCGATGGCTACACCTTC
TRBJ2-5 | 14 | TRBV6-1 | - | - | CASNLWAGQETQYF | TGTGCCAGCAACTTATGGGCAGGGCAAGAGACCCAGTACTTC
TRBJ2-3 | 18 | TRBV28 | - | - | CASSSPDSGYRGTDTQYF | TGTGCCAGCAGTTCCCCGGACAGCGGGTATCGGGGCACAGATACGCAGTATTTT
TRBJ2-1 | 15 | TRBV7-2 | TRBD2 | - | CASSLRGSGSNEQFF | TGTGCCAGCAGCTTAAGGGGCAGCGGGAGCAATGAGCAGTTCTTC
TRBJ2-3 | 17 | TRBV9 | TRBD2 | - | CASSASIAGGSTDTQYF | TGTGCCAGCAGCGCTTCGATAGCGGGAGGGAGCACAGATACGCAGTATTTT
TRBJ2-3 | 16 | TRBV4-2 | TRBD2 | - | CASSQTLAAATDTQYF | TGTGCCAGCAGCCAAACCCTAGCGGCGGCCACAGATACGCAGTATTTT
TRBJ1-1 | 13 | TRBV5-1 | - | - | CASSITENTEAFF | TGCGCCAGCAGCATAACAGAGAACACTGAAGCTTTCTTT
TRBJ1-1 | 15 | TRBV7-9 | - | - | CAGGRGYEENTEAFF | TGTGCCGGGGGCAGGGGCTATGAAGAGAACACTGAAGCTTTCTTT
TRBJ2-5 | 15 | TRBV7-2 | - | - | CASSPAGTFSETQYF | TGTGCCAGCAGCCCAGCCGGGACTTTCTCAGAGACCCAGTACTTC
TRBJ1-5 | 13 | TRBV19 | - | - | CASDDVSNQPQHF | TGTGCCTCCGACGACGTTAGCAATCAGCCCCAGCATTTT
TRBJ2-7 | 15 | TRBV5-1 | TRBD1 | - | CASSLLGQVTYEQYF | TGCGCCAGCAGCTTGTTAGGACAGGTGACCTACGAGCAGTACTTC
TRBJ2-7 | 11 | TRBV10-2 | - | many | CASMLVYEQYF | TGCGCCAGCATGCTTGTTTACGAGCAGTACTTC
TRBJ1-5 | 13 | TRBV30 | - | - | CAWSSGFSQPQHF | TGTGCCTGGAGTTCTGGGTTTAGTCAGCCCCAGCATTTT
TRBJ1-5 | 14 | TRBV6-6 | - | - | CASSYSLGDQPQHF | TGTGCCAGCAGTTACTCATTAGGGGATCAGCCCCAGCATTTT
TRBJ1-4 | 14 | TRBV30 | TRBD1 | once | CAWSLDRRNEKLFF | TGTGCCTGGAGTTTGGACAGGCGTAATGAAAAACTGTTTTTT
TRBJ1-1 | 12 | TRBV13 | - | - | CASSGRRSEAFF | TGTGCCAGCAGCGGACGGCGTTCTGAAGCTTTCTTT
TRBJ2-3 | 10 | TRBV6-6 | - | - | CASSSDTQYF | TGTGCCAGCAGTTCCGATACGCAGTATTTT
TRBJ2-3 | 18 | TRBV5-6 | TRBD2 | - | CASSLEGTSGIITDTQYF | TGTGCCAGCAGCTTGGAAGGGACTAGCGGGATTATCACAGATACGCAGTATTTT
TRBJ2-3 | 15 | TRBV27 | - | - | CASSPPVRGTDTQYF | TGTGCCAGCAGCCCCCCAGTAAGGGGGACAGATACGCAGTATTTT
TRBJ2-7 | 15 | TRBV5-1 | TRBD2 | - | CASSQGLAAPYEQYF | TGCGCCAGCAGCCAGGGACTAGCCGCTCCCTACGAGCAGTACTTC
TRBJ1-3 | 16 | TRBV15 | - | - | CATSKPGWGSGNTIYF | TGTGCCACCAGCAAACCCGGATGGGGCTCTGGAAACACCATATATTTT
TRBJ2-2 | 12 | TRBV9 | - | - | CASRGALGELFF | TGTGCCAGCAGGGGGGCCCTCGGGGAGCTGTTTTTT
TRBJ2-3 | 14 | TRBV4-1 | - | - | CASSDTSPTDTQYF | TGCGCCAGCAGCGATACTAGCCCCACAGATACGCAGTATTTT
TRBJ1-2 | 11 | TRBV6-6 | - | once | CASRKREDRTF | TGTGCCAGCAGAAAGAGGGAAGACAGGACCTTC
TRBJ1-2 | 15 | TRBV27 | - | few | CASSLLGDSNYGYTF | TGTGCCAGCAGTTTGTTAGGGGATTCTAACTATGGCTACACCTTC
TRBJ1-1 | 13 | TRBV4-1 | - | - | CASSQVSGTEAFF | TGCGCCAGCAGCCAAGTTTCGGGGACTGAAGCTTTCTTT
TRBJ2-7 | 15 | TRBV9 | - | - | CASSVEAVSGWEQYF | TGTGCCAGCAGCGTAGAGGCAGTCTCAGGTTGGGAGCAGTACTTC
TRBJ2-1 | 16 | TRBV7-2 | TRBD2 | - | CASSLVAGTTYNEQFF | TGTGCCAGCAGCTTAGTAGCGGGAACAACCTACAATGAGCAGTTCTTC
TRBJ2-3 | 16 | TRBV13 | - | - | CASSFPGSGTTDTQYF | TGTGCCAGCAGCTTCCCAGGGAGTGGTACTACAGATACGCAGTATTTT
TRBJ2-1 | 16 | TRBV11-2 | - | once | CASSLDSLAVYNEQFF | TGTGCCAGCAGCTTAGATTCACTAGCCGTCTACAATGAGCAGTTCTTC
TRBJ1-2 | 10 | TRBV29-1 | - | - | CSSGHYGYTF | TGCAGCTCGGGACACTATGGCTACACCTTC
TRBJ1-1 | 15 | TRBV11-1 | TRBD1 | - | CASRRQGRMNTEAFF | TGTGCCAGCAGGAGACAGGGACGTATGAACACTGAAGCTTTCTTT
TRBJ2-7 | 18 | TRBV7-9 | TRBD2 | once | CASSLGIGSGRSGFEQYF | TGTGCCAGCAGCTTAGGTATCGGTAGCGGGAGATCGGGATTCGAGCAGTACTTC
TRBJ2-1 | 11 | TRBV6-5 | - | - | CASKGSTRQFF | TGTGCCAGCAAAGGTAGCACTCGGCAGTTCTTC
TRBJ1-2 | 14 | TRBV7-9 | - | few | CASSLGAGNYGYTF | TGTGCCAGCAGCTTAGGAGCGGGGAACTATGGCTACACCTTC
TRBJ1-2 | 16 | TRBV30 | TRBD1 | few | CAWSGGTGEWRDGYTF | TGTGCCTGGAGTGGCGGGACAGGGGAATGGAGAGATGGCTACACCTTC
TRBJ2-3 | 17 | TRBV4-3 | TRBD2 | - | CASSQDLGEGYTDTQYF | TGCGCCAGCAGCCAAGATTTGGGGGAGGGGTACACAGATACGCAGTATTTT
TRBJ1-1 | 18 | TRBV10-3 | TRBD1 | - | CAISETRTGSFPNTEAFF | TGTGCCATCAGTGAGACTAGGACAGGGTCTTTTCCCAACACTGAAGCTTTCTTT
TRBJ2-7 | 13 | TRBV29-1 | - | - | CSVEAPGSYEQYF | TGCAGCGTTGAAGCCCCAGGGTCCTACGAGCAGTACTTC
TRBJ2-3 | 11 | TRBV6-6 | - | - | CASSTRDTQYF | TGTGCCAGCAGTACACGAGATACGCAGTATTTT
TRBJ2-5 | 15 | TRBV19 | - | - | CASQVGLGGQETQYF | TGTGCCAGCCAGGTAGGACTGGGGGGCCAAGAGACCCAGTACTTC
TRBJ1-2 | 14 | TRBV14 | TRBD1 | - | CASSHGQGKYGYTF | TGTGCCAGCAGCCACGGACAGGGGAAATATGGCTACACCTTC